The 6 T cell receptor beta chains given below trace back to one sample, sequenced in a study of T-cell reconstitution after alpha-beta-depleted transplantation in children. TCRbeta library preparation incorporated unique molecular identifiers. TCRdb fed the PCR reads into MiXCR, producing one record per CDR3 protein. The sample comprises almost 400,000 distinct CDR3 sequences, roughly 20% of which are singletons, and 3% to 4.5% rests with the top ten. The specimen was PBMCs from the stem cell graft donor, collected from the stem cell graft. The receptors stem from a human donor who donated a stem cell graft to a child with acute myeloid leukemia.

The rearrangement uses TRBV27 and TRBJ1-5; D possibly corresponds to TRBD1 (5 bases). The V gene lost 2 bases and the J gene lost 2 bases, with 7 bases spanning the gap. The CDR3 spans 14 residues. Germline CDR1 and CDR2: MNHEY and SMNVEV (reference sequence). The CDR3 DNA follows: TGTGCCAGCAGTTTAGACAGCCGCAATCAGCCCCAGCATTTT. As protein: CASSLDSRNQPQHF.

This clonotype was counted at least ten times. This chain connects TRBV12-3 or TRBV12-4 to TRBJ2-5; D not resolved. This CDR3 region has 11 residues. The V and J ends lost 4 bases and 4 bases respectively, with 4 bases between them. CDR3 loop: CASSWVETQYF. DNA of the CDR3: TGTGCCAGCAGTTGGGTAGAGACCCAGTACTTC.

The chain's CDR3 is CASSLNYLYNEQFF. In nucleotides, the CDR3 is TGTGCCAGCAGTTTAAATTACCTTTACAATGAGCAGTTCTTC. The chain links TRBV12-3 or TRBV12-4 to TRBJ2-1; D gene uncertain. Trimming took 2 bases from V and 4 from J, leaving 9 bases between them. This CDR3 contains 14 residues.

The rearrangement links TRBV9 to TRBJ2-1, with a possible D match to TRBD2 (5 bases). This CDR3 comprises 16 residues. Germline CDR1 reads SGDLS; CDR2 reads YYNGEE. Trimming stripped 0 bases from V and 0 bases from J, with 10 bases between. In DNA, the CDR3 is TGTGCCAGCAGCGTAGGTGGGAGCAGCTCCTACAATGAGCAGTTCTTC. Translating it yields CASSVGGSSSYNEQFF.

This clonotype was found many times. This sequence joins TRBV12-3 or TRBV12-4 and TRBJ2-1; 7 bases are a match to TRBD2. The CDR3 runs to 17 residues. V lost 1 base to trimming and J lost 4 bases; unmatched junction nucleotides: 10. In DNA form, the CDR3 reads TGTGCCAGCAGTTTAGAGGGGCGGGAGAGCCAATACAATGAGCAGTTCTTC. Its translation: CASSLEGRESQYNEQFF.

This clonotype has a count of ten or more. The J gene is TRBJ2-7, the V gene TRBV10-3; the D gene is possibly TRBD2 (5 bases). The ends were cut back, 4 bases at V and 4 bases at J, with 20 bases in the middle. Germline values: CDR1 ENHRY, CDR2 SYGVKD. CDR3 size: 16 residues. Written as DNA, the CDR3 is TGTGCCATCAGTGCGGGGAGCGGTCGATCTAGTTACGAGCAGTACTTC. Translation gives CAISAGSGRSSYEQYF.